This TCR beta chain derives from a study of control samples from healthy donors and cancer patients (dated by TCRdb to about 2020). Library preparation used the immunoSEQ multiplex PCR assay. The table was pulled from immuneACCESS by TCRdb, which kept in-frame rearrangements only. Such tables lose some clones; where checked, under half of the loss comes from unresolved V genes, and the rest has no known cause. In this sample the table shows 70,000 to 95,000 clones, more than 70% of which occur a single time. The ten largest make up around 20% of the sample. In regard to this clone: The antigen it recognizes is unknown. Per-base qualities were not stored, and no clone one base away is much larger.

Spanning cysteine to phenylalanine, the CDR3 consists of 13 amino acids. The kept DNA is CDR3 alone, 39 bases in frame from the first base. CDR1 and CDR2 are drawn from the germline V gene: SGHTA, FQGTGA. V is shortened by 4 bases, J by 0 bases, and the region joining them spans 5 bases. Recombination linked TRBV7-3 to TRBJ2-3, with an unclear D gene assignment. The clonotype comes from a middle-aged man in good health. Sequencing used blood. The CDR3 amino acid sequence is: CASSSPSTDTQYF. The DNA sequence reads TGTGCCAGCAGCTCGCCTAGCACAGATACGCAGTATTTT.